The entry below describes one TCR beta chain. As yet, its antigen is unknown. The data were taken from a study of T-cell reconstitution after alpha-beta-depleted transplantation in children. Overall study results and limits: Surviving recipient T cells and intrathymic progenitors accounted for some patients' high TCRbeta diversity at day 60. Where alpha-beta T cells came from about two months after transplant was reportedly several hundred expanded graft clones. When one year had passed after transplant, most T-cell counts and diversity came from newly produced T cells.

During its preparation, the TCRbeta library received unique molecular identifiers. TCRdb re-derived calls from the PCR reads in MiXCR, one entry per CDR3 protein. The repertoire holds approximately 980,000 distinct CDR3 sequences, with roughly 29% as singletons. Sequencing was performed on PBMCs, mostly from graft donor cells, taken 360 days after TCRalphabeta/CD19-depleted stem cell transplant. This clonotype was obtained from a boy younger than two who had a stem cell transplant for SCID, so the T cells may come from the graft donor.

This chain's CDR3 is CAWSPLSPYGYTF. The CDR3 DNA is TGTGCCTGGAGTCCTCTGTCCCCCTATGGCTACACCTTC. The genes are TRBV30 and TRBJ1-2, with D hard to call. The length of the CDR3 is 13 residues. Germline CDR1 is GTSNPN and CDR2 is SVGIG (reference sequence). V lost 2 bases to trimming and J lost 4 bases, with 11 bases between them.